This paragraph covers one T cell receptor beta chain sequence. Antigen specificity is unknown. The table came from immunoSEQ multiplex PCR; TCRdb's copy has only in-frame clones and leaves some out. This table holds roughly 1,800 clones, about 90% found once. This sample was included in a study of brain metastases from non-small cell lung cancer. With 1 base removed from V and 7 bases from J, the gap between germline ends came to 12 bases. This CDR3 has 15 amino acids. Germline assignment: CDR1 SGHRS and CDR2 YFSETQ. Study-level results: Fewer infiltrating T cells were found in brain metastases than primaries. Metastases had sparse T cells but largely shared repertoires with primaries. Compared with their matched primary tumors, about 64% of brain metastases showed expanded T-cell clones.

The sequence came from a donor older than 35 with non-small cell lung cancer. Sequenced sample: primary lung tumor tissue. The chain joins TRBV5-1 to TRBJ1-6; D is ambiguous. The CDR3 DNA is TGCGCCAGCAGCTTGAGCAGTTTCGGGAATTCACCCCTCCACTTT. It encodes CASSLSSFGNSPLHF.